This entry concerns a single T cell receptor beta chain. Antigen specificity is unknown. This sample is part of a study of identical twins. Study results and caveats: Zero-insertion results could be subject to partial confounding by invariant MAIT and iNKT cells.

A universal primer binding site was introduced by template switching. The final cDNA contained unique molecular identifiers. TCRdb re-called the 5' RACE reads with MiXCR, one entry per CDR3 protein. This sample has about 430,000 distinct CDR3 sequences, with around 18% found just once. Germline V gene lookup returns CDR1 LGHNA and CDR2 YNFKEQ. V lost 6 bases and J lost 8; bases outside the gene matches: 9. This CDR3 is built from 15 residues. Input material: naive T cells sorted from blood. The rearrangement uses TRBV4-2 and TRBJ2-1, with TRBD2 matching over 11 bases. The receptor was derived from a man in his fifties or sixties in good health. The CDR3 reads CASRPTSGGEYEQFF. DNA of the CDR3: TGTGCCAGCAGACCTACTAGCGGGGGAGAATATGAGCAGTTCTTC.